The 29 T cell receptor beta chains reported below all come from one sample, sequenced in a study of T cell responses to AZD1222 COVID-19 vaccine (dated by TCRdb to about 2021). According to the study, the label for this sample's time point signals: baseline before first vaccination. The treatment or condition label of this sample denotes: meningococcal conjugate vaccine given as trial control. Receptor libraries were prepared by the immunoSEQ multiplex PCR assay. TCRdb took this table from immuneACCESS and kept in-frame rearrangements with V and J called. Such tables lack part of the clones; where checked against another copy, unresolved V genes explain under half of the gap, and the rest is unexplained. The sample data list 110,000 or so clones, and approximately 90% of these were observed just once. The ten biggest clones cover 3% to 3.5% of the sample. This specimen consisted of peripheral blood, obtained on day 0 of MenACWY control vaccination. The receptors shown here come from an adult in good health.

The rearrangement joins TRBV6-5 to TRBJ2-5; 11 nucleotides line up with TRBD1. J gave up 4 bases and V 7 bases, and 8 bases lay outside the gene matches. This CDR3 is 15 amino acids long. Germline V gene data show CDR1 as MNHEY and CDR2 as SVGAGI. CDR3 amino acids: CASNTGQGAPETQYF. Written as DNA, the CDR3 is TGTGCCAGCAATACAGGACAGGGGGCCCCAGAGACCCAGTACTTC.

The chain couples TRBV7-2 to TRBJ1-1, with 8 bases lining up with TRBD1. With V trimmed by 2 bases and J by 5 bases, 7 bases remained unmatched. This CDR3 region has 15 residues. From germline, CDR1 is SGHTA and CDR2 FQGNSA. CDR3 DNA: TGTGCCAGCAGCTTAATGGCAGGGGGCAGGACTGAAGCTTTCTTT. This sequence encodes CASSLMAGGRTEAFF. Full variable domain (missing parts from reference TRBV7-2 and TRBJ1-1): GAGVSQSPSNKVTEKGKDVELRCDPISGHTALYWYRQSLGQGLEFLIYFQGNSAPDKSGLPSDRFSAERTGGSVSTLTIQRTQQEDSAVYLCASSLMAGGRTEAFFGQGTRLTVV.

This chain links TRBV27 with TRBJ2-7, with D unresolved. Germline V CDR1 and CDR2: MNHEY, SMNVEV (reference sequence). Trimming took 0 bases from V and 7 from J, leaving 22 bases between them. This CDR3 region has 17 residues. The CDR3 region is CASSLSLTENLRFEQYF. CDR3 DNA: TGTGCCAGCAGTTTATCCCTGACCGAAAATCTACGATTTGAGCAGTACTTC.

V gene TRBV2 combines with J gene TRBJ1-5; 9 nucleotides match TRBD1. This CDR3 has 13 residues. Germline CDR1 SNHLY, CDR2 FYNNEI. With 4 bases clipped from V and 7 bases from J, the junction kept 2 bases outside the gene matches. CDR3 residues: CASSGDRDQPQHF. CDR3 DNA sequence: TGTGCCAGCAGTGGGGACAGGGACCAGCCCCAGCATTTT.

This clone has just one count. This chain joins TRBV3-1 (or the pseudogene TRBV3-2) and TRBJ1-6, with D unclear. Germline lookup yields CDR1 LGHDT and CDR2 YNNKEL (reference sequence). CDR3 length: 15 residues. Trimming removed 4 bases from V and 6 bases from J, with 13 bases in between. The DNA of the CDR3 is TGTGCCAGCAGCCCCCGGCCCATGGGTAATTCACCCCTCCACTTT. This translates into CASSPRPMGNSPLHF.

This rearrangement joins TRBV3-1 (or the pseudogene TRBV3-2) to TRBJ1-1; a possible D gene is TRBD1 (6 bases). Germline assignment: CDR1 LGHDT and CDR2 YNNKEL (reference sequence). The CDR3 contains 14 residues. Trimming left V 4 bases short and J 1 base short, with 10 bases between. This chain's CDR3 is CASSRGGRNTEAFF. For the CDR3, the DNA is TGTGCCAGCAGCCGAGGGGGAAGGAACACTGAAGCTTTCTTT.

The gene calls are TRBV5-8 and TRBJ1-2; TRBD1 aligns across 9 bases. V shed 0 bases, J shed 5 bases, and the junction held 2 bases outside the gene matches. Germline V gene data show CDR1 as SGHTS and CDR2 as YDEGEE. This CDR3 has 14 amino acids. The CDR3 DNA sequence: TGTGCCAGCAGCTTGGCTGACAGGGGGTATGGCTACACCTTC. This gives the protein CASSLADRGYGYTF.

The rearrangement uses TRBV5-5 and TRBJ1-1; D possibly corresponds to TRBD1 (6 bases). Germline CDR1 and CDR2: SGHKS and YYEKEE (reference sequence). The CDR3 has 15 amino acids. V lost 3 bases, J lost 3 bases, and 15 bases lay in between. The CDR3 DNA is TGTGCCAGCAGCTCTAGACAGGTAATCTACACTGAAGCTTTCTTT. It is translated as CASSSRQVIYTEAFF.

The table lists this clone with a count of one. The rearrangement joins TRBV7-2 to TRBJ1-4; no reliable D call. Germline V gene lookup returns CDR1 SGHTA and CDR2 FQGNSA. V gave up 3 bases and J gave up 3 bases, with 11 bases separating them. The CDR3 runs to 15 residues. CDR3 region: CASSFAGVANEKLFF. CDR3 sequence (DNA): TGTGCCAGCAGCTTTGCTGGGGTTGCTAATGAAAAACTGTTTTTT.

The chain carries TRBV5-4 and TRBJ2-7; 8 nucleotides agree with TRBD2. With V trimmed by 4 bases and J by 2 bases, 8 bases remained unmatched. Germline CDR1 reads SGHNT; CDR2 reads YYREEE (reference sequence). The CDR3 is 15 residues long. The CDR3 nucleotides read TGTGCCAGCAGCCCAGAACTAGCGGCTACCTACGAGCAGTACTTC. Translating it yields CASSPELAATYEQYF.

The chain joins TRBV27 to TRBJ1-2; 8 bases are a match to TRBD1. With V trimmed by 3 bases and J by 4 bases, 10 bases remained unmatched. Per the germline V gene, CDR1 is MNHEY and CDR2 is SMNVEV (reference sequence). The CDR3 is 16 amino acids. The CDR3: CASSFMGQGAVYGYTF. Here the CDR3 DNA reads TGTGCCAGCAGTTTTATGGGTCAGGGGGCGGTCTATGGCTACACCTTC.

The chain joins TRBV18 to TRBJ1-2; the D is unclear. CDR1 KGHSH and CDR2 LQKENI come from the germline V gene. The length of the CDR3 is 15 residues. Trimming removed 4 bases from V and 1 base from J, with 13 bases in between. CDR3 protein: CASSLDAGINYGYTF. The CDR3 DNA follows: TGTGCCAGCTCACTGGACGCGGGAATTAACTATGGCTACACCTTC. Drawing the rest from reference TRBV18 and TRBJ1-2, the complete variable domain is NAGVMQNPRHLVRRRGQEARLRCSPMKGHSHVYWYRQLPEEGLKFMVYLQKENIIDESGMPKERFSAEFPKEGPSILRIQQVVRGDSAAYFCASSLDAGINYGYTFGSGTRLTVV.

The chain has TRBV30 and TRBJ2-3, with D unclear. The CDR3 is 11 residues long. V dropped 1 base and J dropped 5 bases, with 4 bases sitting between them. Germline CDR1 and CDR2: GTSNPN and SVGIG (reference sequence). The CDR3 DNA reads TGTGCCTGGAGTGGGGGAGATACGCAGTATTTT. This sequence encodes CAWSGGDTQYF.

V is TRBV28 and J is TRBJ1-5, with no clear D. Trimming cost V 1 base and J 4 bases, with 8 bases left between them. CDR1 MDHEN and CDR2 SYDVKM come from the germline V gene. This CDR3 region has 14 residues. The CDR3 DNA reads TGTGCCAGCAGTTTATCAGGACTTAATCAGCCCCAGCATTTT. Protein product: CASSLSGLNQPQHF.

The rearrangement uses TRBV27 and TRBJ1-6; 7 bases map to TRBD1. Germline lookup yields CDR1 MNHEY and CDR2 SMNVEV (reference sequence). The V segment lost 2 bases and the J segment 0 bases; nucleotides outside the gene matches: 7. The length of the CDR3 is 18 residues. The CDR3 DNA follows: TGTGCCAGCAGTTTAGAGGGGGCCACGAGCTCCTATAATTCACCCCTCCACTTT. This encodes CASSLEGATSSYNSPLHF.

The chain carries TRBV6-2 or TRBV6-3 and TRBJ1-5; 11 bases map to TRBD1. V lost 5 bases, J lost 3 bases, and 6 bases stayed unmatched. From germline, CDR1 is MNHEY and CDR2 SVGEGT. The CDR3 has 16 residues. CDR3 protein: CASSTDRGHLNQPQHF. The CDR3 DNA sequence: TGTGCCAGCAGTACGGACAGGGGGCACCTCAATCAGCCCCAGCATTTT.

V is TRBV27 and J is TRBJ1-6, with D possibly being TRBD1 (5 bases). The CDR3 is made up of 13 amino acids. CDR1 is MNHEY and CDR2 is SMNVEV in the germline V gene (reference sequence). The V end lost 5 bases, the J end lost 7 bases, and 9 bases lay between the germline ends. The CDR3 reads CASSGWGNSPLHF. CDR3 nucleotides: TGTGCCAGCAGTGGGTGGGGGAATTCACCCCTCCACTTT.

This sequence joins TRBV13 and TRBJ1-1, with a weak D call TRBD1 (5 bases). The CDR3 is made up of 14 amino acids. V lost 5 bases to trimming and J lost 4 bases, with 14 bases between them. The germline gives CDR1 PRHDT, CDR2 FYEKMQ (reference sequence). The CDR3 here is CASSNSDKRTEAFF. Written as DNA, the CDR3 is TGTGCCAGCAGCAACTCGGACAAACGCACTGAAGCTTTCTTT.

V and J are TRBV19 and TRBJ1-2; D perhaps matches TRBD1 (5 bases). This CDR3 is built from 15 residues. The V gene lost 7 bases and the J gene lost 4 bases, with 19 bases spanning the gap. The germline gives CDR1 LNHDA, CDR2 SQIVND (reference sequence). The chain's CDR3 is CASKGPLNRSYGYTF. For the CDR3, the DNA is TGTGCCAGTAAGGGTCCCTTAAACAGGAGCTATGGCTACACCTTC.

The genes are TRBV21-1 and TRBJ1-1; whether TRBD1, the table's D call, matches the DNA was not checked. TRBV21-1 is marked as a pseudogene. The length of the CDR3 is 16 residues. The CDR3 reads CASSTQWTGKNTEAFF. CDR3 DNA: TGTGCCAGCAGCACCCAATGGACAGGGAAGAACACTGAAGCTTTCTTT.

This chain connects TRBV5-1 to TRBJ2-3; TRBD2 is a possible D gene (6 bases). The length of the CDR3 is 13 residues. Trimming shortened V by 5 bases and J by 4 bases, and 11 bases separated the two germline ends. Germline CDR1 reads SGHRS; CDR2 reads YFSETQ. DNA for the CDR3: TGCGCCAGCAGGGCGGGGTGGGCAGATACGCAGTATTTT. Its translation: CASRAGWADTQYF.

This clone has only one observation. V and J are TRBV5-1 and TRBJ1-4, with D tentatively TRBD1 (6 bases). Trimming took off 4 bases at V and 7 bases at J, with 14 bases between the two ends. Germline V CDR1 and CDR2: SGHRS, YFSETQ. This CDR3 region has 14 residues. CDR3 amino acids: CASSRDTLSEKLFF. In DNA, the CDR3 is TGCGCCAGCAGCAGGGACACCCTAAGTGAAAAACTGTTTTTT.

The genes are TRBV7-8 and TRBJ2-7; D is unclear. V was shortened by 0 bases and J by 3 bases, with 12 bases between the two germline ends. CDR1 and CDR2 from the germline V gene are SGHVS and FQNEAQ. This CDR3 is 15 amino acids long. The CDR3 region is CASSLAPASLYEQYF. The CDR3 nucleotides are TGTGCCAGCAGCTTAGCGCCAGCTAGTCTCTACGAGCAGTACTTC.

DNA of the CDR3: TGCGCCAGCAGCCAAGAATCGCGAGGTCAGCCCCAGCATTTT. Translated: CASSQESRGQPQHF. The chain is built from TRBV4-3 and TRBJ1-5; D unclear. Between the trimmed V and J ends, which lost 0 bases and 6 bases, there was a span of 9 bases. The CDR3 extends over 14 amino acids. CDR1 is LGHNA, CDR2 YSLEER, per germline.

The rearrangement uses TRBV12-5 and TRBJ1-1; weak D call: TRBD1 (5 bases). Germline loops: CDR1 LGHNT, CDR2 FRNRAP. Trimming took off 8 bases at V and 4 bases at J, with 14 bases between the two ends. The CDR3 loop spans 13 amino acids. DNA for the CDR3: TGTGCTAGTATGTCAGGGCGGGTCACTGAAGCTTTCTTT. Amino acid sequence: CASMSGRVTEAFF.

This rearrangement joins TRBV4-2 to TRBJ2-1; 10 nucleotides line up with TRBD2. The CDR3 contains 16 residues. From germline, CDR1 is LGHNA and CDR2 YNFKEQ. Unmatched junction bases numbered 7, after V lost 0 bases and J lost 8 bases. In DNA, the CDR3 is TGTGCCAGCAGCCAAGAGGTATTAGCGGGGGGTTATGAGCAGTTCTTC. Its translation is CASSQEVLAGGYEQFF.

CDR3 sequence reads: CASSYSENQPQHF. CDR3 bases: TGTGCCAGCAGTTATTCGGAGAATCAGCCCCAGCATTTT. The J gene is TRBJ1-5, the V gene TRBV6-2 or TRBV6-3; D ambiguous. Germline V lookup: CDR1 MNHEY, CDR2 SVGEGT. The CDR3 loop spans 13 amino acids. V lost 3 bases to trimming and J lost 4 bases, with 7 bases between them.

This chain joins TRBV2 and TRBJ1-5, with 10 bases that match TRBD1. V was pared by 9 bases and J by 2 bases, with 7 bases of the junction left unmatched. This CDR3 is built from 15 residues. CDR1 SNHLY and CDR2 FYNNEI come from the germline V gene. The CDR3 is CASMTGGHRNQPQHF. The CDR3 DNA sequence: TGTGCCAGTATGACAGGGGGCCATCGCAATCAGCCCCAGCATTTT.

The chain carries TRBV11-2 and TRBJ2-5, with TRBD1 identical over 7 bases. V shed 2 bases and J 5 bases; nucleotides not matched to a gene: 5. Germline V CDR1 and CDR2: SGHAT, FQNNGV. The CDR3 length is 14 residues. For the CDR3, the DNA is TGTGCCAGCAGCTTAAGACAGGGTGGGGAGACCCAGTACTTC. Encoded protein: CASSLRQGGETQYF.